This entry concerns a single T cell receptor (beta chain). The target antigen is unknown. The data are from a study of glioma-infiltrating T cells after dendritic cell vaccination. Study in general: Dendritic cell vaccine was injected intradermally three times, biweekly.

The V end was cut by 3 bases, the J end by 2 bases, with 9 bases between. Germline CDR1 is MRHNA and CDR2 is SNTAGT. The CDR3 runs 14 residues. Selection required adequate fresh-frozen tumor tissue plus more than two years' survival data. PBMC sampling occurred before vaccination, two weeks after the third dose, and at progression. Study conclusions and caveats: The cohort had few patients with full blood and tumor sets.

Sequenced by immunoSEQ multiplex PCR; TCRdb stores in-frame clones only, minus some. This table has 40,000 to 60,000 clones, around 86% appearing once. This specimen consisted of blood, obtained before dendritic cell vaccination. This clonotype was obtained from a human donor with glioblastoma. The rearrangement joins TRBV6-4 to TRBJ2-3, with TRBD1 as a possible D gene (5 bases). The CDR3 here is CASSESDTTDTQYF. The CDR3 DNA is TGTGCCAGCAGTGAGTCGGACACCACAGATACGCAGTATTTT.